The subject of this entry is one T cell receptor beta chain. Its antigen is not known. The data were obtained in a study of CD8 T cells in Susac syndrome. Reverse transcription of about 0.5 to 1 ug RNA was carried out with random hexamers. Using its own MiXCR run on the immunoSEQ multiplex PCR reads, TCRdb lists one record per CDR3 protein. The sample has about 300,000 distinct CDR3 sequences, 85% seen once; the top ten hold about 0.22%. Notes on the study in general: As the study acknowledged, the number of individuals in its TCR sequencing and HLA analysis was relatively small.

V shed 3 bases, J shed 5 bases, and the junction held 11 bases outside the gene matches. Germline V gene lookup returns CDR1 SGHDT and CDR2 YYEEEE. The CDR3 runs to 16 residues. The chain joins TRBV5-6 to TRBJ2-1; 7 bases are a match to TRBD2. The sequence was collected from a human donor with multiple sclerosis. The source material was CD8+ T cells from PBMCs. The DNA for the CDR3 is TGTGCCAGCAGCTATCCTATGAGCGGGAACAACAATGAGCAGTTCTTC. Amino acid sequence: CASSYPMSGNNNEQFF.